A selection of T cell receptor beta chains follows, all from one sample in a study of T cells in Graves' hyperthyroidism and ophthalmopathy. TCRdb passed the multiplex PCR reads through MiXCR, listing each CDR3 protein once. This sample has under 250,000 distinct CDR3 sequences, with 15% to 20% found just once. Sequences were obtained from blood. The receptor source for this set is a man aged 50-59 years with Graves' hyperthyroidism. Each CDR3 is given with its conserved first and last residue. D genes are given only for firm matches.

v_call d_call cdr3_aa
TRBV27 NA CASSLAVGYGYTF
TRBV18 TRBD1 CASSIGTGVLGPQHF
TRBV9 TRBD2 CASSPVGGRAESQYF
TRBV11-2 NA CASSLDLVGANEQFF
TRBV4-1 NA CASSQVGRAGGNIQYF
TRBV6-1 NA CASSDQGPNTEAFF
TRBV20-1 NA CSASHPREANEKLFF
TRBV5-1 TRBD2 CASSPGLADGEQYF
TRBV20-1 TRBD2 CSARDGLVADTQYF
TRBV10-3 TRBD1 CAISGTGQGNSPLHF
TRBV3-1 TRBD1 CASSQRTGTDSPLHF
TRBV5-6 NA CASSLYSGSYNEQFF
TRBV2 NA CASSEAFSWGNEQFF
TRBV29-1 NA CSVDGEYGYTF
TRBV30 TRBD1 CAWSALRTGHEQYF
TRBV29-1 NA CSVESGGINEQFF
TRBV19 NA CASSKTSNGGETQYF